The rows below give T cell receptor beta chains drawn from one sample of a study of blood T cell repertoires in COVID-19. Produced via immunoSEQ multiplex PCR; TCRdb's table is partial and in-frame only. The sample carries some 150,000 clones, about 80% recorded once. Sequences were obtained from peripheral blood. These receptors were obtained from a woman aged 55-69 years with acute or convalescent COVID-19. Both conserved end residues are trimmed from each CDR3. The order of the fields is V gene, CDR3 protein.

V: TRBV23-1
CDR3: ASSQSARRNEKLF

V: TRBV18
CDR3: ASSPGQTNQPQH

V: TRBV7-3
CDR3: ASSPKRLSGGASNTGELF

V: TRBV12-3/TRBV12-4
CDR3: ASRPDRGYGYT

V: TRBV7-3
CDR3: ASSSTSPSYNEQF

V: TRBV15
CDR3: ATSSAGHYQETQY

V: TRBV7-9
CDR3: ASSDSGQVVDGYT

V: TRBV5-8
CDR3: ASSELGGAFAEAF

V: TRBV7-9
CDR3: ASSSLAGGSGNTIY

V: TRBV19
CDR3: ASAIDGTKLYEQY

V: TRBV19
CDR3: ASSAQWGGATKETQY

V: TRBV9
CDR3: ASSVDGGGQGGYEQY

V: TRBV5-1
CDR3: ASRTGTTGANVLT

V: TRBV7-3
CDR3: ASSPGGLTNTGELF

V: TRBV29-1
CDR3: SGQGGGGYT

V: TRBV19
CDR3: ASSIVTGFVYNEQF

V: TRBV2
CDR3: ASTNGGVRNQPQH

V: TRBV6-1
CDR3: ASSEYGTGAYNEQF

V: TRBV7-8
CDR3: ASSPLTGQVNEKLF

V: TRBV12-3/TRBV12-4
CDR3: ASSIGQVATR

V: TRBV19
CDR3: ASSIGTGGGQPQH

V: TRBV2
CDR3: ASSSGGIYGYT

V: TRBV9
CDR3: ASSSTGAGREAF

V: TRBV11-3
CDR3: ASSSGLAYNEQF

V: TRBV24-1
CDR3: ATSWGQNSYNEQF

V: TRBV5-1
CDR3: ASSFDSPTSYEQY

V: TRBV12-5
CDR3: ASGLGASGASETQY

V: TRBV23-1
CDR3: ASSQLFGYPFVNQPQH

V: TRBV6-5
CDR3: ASRGGLATNEKLF

V: TRBV3-1/TRBV3-2
CDR3: ASSQDTGAYNEQF

V: TRBV7-9
CDR3: ASSLRAMNTEAF

V: TRBV18
CDR3: ASSPPVYQETQY

V: TRBV5-8
CDR3: ASRDGQGLGNQPQH

V: TRBV3-1/TRBV3-2
CDR3: ASSQDNAGSYNSPLH